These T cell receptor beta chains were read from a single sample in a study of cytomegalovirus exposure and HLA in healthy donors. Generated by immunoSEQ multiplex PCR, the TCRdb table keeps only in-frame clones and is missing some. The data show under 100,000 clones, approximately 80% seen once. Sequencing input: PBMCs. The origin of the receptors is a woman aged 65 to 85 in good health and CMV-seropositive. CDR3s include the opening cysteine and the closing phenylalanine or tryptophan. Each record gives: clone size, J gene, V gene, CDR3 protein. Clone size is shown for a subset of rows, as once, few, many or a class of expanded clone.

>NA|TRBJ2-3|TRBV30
CAWSQAGGPADTQYF
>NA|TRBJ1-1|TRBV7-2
CASSLGGGNTEAFF
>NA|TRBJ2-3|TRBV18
CASSRLSAGGRDTQYF
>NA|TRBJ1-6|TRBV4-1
CASSPQGFGSPLHF
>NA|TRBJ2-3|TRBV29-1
CSVEDRGGRSKDTQYF
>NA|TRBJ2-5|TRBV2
CASYGGALQETQYF
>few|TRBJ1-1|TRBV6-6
CASSSVSTGKNTEAFF
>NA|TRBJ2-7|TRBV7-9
CASSGGTSGYEQYF
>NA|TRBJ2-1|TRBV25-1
CASSEAFRAGVDEQFF
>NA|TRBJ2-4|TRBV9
CASSGRSGGIKNIQYF
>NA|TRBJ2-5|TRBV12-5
CASGPGGGSWPQETQYF
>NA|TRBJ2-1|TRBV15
CATSRGTEMSYNEQFF
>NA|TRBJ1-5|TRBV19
CASSMGRVSDQPQHF
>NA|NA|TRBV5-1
CASSLEGHPYEQYF
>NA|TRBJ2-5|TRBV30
CAWSVTLTSGRGGETQYF